This T cell receptor beta chain was obtained from a study of patients and donors after allogeneic stem cell transplantation. This clonotype was seen more than once but under ten times. TCRdb analysed the RT-PCR reads with MiXCR anew, one entry per CDR3 protein. The sample contains about a million distinct CDR3 sequences, roughly 18% of which appear only once. The TCR was taken from a human donor who was either an allogeneic HSCT recipient or a stem cell or donor lymphocyte infusion donor (not recorded which). It is not recorded whose cells these are; they may come from a transplant donor. The sequenced material came from blood, either unsorted or a sorted T cell fraction (not recorded which).

This CDR3 reads CASSFWGVGNQPQHF. In DNA, the CDR3 is TGTGCCAGCAGTTTTTGGGGGGTGGGCAATCAGCCCCAGCATTTT. This sequence joins TRBV12-3 or TRBV12-4 and TRBJ1-5; D perhaps matches TRBD1 (5 bases). There are 15 residues in the CDR3. Trimming took 3 bases from V and 2 from J, leaving 11 bases between them.